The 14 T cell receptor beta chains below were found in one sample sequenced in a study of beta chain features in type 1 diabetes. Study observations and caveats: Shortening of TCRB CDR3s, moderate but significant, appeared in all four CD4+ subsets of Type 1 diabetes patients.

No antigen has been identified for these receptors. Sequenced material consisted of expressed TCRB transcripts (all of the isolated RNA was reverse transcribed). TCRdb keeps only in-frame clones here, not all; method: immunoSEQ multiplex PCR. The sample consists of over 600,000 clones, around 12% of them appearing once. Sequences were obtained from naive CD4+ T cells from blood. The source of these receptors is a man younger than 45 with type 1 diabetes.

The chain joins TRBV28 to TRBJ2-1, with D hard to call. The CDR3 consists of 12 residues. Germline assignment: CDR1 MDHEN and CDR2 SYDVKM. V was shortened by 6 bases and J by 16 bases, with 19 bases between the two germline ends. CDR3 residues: CASSQDQVPSFF. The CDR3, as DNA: TGTGCCAGCAGCCAGGACCAGGTGCCGTCATTCTTC.

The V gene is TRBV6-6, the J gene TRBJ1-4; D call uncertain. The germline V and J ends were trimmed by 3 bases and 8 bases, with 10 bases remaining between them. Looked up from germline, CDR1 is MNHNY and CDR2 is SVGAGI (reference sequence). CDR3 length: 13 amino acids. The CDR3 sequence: CASSYFNSEKLFF. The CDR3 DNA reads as TGTGCCAGCAGTTATTTTAACAGCGAAAAACTGTTTTTT.

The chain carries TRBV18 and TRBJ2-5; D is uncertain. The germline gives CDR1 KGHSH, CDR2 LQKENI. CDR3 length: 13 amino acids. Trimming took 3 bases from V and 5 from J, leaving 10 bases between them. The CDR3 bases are TGTGCCAGCTCACCCCTAGTTGAGGAGACCCAGTACTTC. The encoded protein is CASSPLVEETQYF.

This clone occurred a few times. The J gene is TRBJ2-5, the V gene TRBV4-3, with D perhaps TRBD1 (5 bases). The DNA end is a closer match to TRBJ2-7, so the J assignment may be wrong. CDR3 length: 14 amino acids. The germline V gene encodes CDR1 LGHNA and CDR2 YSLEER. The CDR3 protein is CASSVRTGLYEQYF. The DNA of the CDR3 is TGCGCCAGCAGTGTCAGAACAGGATTGTACGAGCAGTACTTC.

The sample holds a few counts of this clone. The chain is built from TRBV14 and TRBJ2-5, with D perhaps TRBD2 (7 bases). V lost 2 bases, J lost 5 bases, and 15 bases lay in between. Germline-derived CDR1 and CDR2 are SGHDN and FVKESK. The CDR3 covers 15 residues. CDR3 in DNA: TGTGCCAGCAGCCAATCCTGGGGGGGCCAGGAGACCCAGTACTTC. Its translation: CASSQSWGGQETQYF.

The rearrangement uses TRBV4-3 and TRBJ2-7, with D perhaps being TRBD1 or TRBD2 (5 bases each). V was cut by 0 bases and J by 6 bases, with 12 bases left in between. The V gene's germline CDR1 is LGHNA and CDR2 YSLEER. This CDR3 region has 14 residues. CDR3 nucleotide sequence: TGCGCCAGCAGCCAAGAGGTAGGGGCGGGCGAGCAGTACTTC. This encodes CASSQEVGAGEQYF.

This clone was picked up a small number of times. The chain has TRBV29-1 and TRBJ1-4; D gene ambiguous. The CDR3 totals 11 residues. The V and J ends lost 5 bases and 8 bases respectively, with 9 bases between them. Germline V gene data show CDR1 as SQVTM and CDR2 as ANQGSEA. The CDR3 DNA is TGCAGCGTTAGACTAGGGGAAAAACTGTTTTTT. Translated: CSVRLGEKLFF.

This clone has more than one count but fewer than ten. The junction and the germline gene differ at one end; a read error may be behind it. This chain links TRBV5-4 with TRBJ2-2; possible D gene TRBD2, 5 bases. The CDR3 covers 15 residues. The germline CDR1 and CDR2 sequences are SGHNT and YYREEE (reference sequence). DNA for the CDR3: TGTGCCAGCAGCTTGGGAGGGCTAAACAACGGGGAGCTGTTTTTT. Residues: CASSLGGLNNGELFF.

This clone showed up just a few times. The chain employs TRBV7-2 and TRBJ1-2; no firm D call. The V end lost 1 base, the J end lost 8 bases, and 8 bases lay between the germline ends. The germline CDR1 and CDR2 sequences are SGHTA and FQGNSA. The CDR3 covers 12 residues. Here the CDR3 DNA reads TGTGCCAGCAGCTTAGGGCCGCGGGGCTACACCTTC. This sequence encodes CASSLGPRGYTF.

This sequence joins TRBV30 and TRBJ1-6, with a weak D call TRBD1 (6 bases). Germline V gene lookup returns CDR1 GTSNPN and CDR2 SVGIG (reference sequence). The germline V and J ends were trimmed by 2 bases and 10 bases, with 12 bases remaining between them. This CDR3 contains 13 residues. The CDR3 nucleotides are TGTGCCTGGAGTTTTACAGGGATCTCACCCCTCCACTTT. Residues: CAWSFTGISPLHF.

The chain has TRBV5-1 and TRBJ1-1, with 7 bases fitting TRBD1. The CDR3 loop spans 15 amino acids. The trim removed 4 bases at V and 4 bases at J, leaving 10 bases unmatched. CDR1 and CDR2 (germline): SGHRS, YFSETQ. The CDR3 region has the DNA TGCGCCAGCAGCGAAACACAGGGGCAGGGCACTGAAGCTTTCTTT. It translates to CASSETQGQGTEAFF.

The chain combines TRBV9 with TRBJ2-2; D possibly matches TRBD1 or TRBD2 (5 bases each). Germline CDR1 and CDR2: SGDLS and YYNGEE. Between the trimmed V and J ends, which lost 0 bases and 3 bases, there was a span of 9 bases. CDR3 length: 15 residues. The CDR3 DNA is TGTGCCAGCAGCGTAGACGGGGCCTACACCGGGGAGCTGTTTTTT. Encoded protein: CASSVDGAYTGELFF.

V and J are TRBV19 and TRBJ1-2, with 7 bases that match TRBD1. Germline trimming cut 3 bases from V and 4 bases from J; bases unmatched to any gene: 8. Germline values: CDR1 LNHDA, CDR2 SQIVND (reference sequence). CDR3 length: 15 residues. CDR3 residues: CASSIRDSNLYGYTF. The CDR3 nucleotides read TGTGCCAGTAGTATCAGGGACAGTAACCTCTATGGCTACACCTTC.

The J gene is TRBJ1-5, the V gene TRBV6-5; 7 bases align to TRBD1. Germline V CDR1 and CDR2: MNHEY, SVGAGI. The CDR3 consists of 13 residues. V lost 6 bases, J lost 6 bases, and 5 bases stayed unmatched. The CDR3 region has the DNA TGTGCCAGCAGACGACAGGGAACTCAGCCCCAGCATTTT. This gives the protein CASRRQGTQPQHF.